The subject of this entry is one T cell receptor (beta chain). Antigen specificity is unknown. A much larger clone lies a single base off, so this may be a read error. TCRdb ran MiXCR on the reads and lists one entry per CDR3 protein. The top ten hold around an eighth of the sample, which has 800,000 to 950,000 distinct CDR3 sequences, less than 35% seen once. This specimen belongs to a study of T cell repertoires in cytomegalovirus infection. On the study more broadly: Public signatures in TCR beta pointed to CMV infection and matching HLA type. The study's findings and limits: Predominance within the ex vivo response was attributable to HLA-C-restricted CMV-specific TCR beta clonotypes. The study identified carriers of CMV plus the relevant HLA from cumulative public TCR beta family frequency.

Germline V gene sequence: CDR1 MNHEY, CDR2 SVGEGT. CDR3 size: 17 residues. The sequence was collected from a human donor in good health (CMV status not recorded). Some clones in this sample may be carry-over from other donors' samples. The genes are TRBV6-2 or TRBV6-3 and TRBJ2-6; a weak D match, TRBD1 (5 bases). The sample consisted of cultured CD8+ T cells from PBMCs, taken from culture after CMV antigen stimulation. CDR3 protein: CANSDPLTGFNGNVLTF. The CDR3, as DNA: TGTGCCAACAGTGATCCCCTAACAGGATTTAACGGCAACGTCCTGACTTTC.